The 9 T cell receptor beta chains below all came from one sample that was sequenced in a study of identical twins. TCRdb fed the 5' RACE reads into MiXCR, producing one record per CDR3 protein. The top ten hold 13% of the sample, which has more than 600,000 distinct CDR3 sequences, over 15% seen once. These data also featured in a second study, about T cells expressing NK-cell markers.

Sequencing was performed on PBMCs. These receptors were taken from a woman aged 18-29 years in good health.

The chain uses TRBV3-1 and TRBJ2-3, with 9 bases aligning to TRBD2. CDR1 and CDR2 from the germline V gene are LGHDT and YNNKEL (reference sequence). The CDR3 is 18 residues long. J gave up 2 bases and V 11 bases, and 20 bases lay outside the gene matches. CDR3 amino acids: CACTLPTFAGGPTDTQYF. In nucleotides, the CDR3 is TGTGCCTGCACCTTACCCACATTCGCGGGAGGGCCCACAGATACGCAGTATTTT.

This sequence joins TRBV4-1 and TRBJ2-3; 9 positions match TRBD1. This CDR3 contains 19 residues. With V trimmed by 2 bases and J by 4 bases, 16 bases remained unmatched. The V gene's germline CDR1 is MGHRA and CDR2 YSYEKL. CDR3 bases: TGCGCCAGCAGCCAACAGACAGGGGGTTTGGGTCCCCGCGCAGATACGCAGTATTTT. Protein: CASSQQTGGLGPRADTQYF.

The rearrangement links TRBV5-6 to TRBJ2-3, with 8 bases that match TRBD1. The CDR3 is 17 residues long. The germline V gene has CDR1 SGHDT and CDR2 YYEEEE. J gave up 3 bases and V 1 base, and 10 bases lay outside the gene matches. CDR3 coding DNA: TGTGCCAGCAGCTTGAGACCAGGGGGCTGGGAAACAGATACGCAGTATTTT. Translation: CASSLRPGGWETDTQYF.

This clonotype has at least ten counts. The CDR3 DNA reads as TGTGCCAGCAGCCCCTTGACCCGGGACAGGGGAAACATTCAGTACTTC. It is translated as CASSPLTRDRGNIQYF. The chain carries TRBV11-3 and TRBJ2-4, with 10 bases fitting TRBD1. CDR3 size: 16 residues. In germline, CDR1 is SGHNT, CDR2 YENEEA. V lost 5 bases, J lost 6 bases, and 10 bases stayed unmatched. The complete variable domain, with remaining parts taken from reference TRBV11-3 and TRBJ2-4, reads EAGVVQSPRYKIIEKKQPVAFWCNPISGHNTLYWYLQNLGQGPELLIRYENEEAVDDSQLPKDRFSAERLKGVDSTLKIQPAELGDSAVYLCASSPLTRDRGNIQYFGAGTRLSVL.

Details on this clonotype: The junction departs from germline at one end; a sequencing error may be responsible. The J gene is TRBJ2-3, the V gene TRBV7-7; D uncertain. This CDR3 comprises 16 residues. Germline CDR1 and CDR2: SSHAT and FNYEAQ (reference sequence). The CDR3 protein is CASSLGPPGSTDTQYF. The CDR3 DNA is TGTGCTAGCAGCTTGGGCCCGCCAGGTAGCACAGATACGCAGTATTTT.

The gene calls are TRBV9 and TRBJ2-3; D is uncertain. The CDR3 extends over 12 amino acids. V was cut by 2 bases and J by 7 bases, with 8 bases left in between. The germline V gene has CDR1 SGDLS and CDR2 YYNGEE. The CDR3 region is CASSVGLNTQYF. In nucleotides, the CDR3 is TGTGCCAGCAGCGTGGGGTTAAATACGCAGTATTTT.

This chain links TRBV20-1 with TRBJ2-1; 10 positions match TRBD2. This CDR3 comprises 14 residues. V was pared by 6 bases and J by 5 bases, with 7 bases of the junction left unmatched. Germline V gives CDR1 DFQATT, CDR2 SNEGSKA (reference sequence). In DNA, the CDR3 is TGCAGTGCCCCGTGGACTAGCGGCAACAATGAGCAGTTCTTC. It is translated as CSAPWTSGNNEQFF.

This chain joins TRBV20-1 and TRBJ2-3; 7 bases are a match to TRBD2. Looked up from germline, CDR1 is DFQATT and CDR2 is SNEGSKA (reference sequence). The CDR3 sequence is 15 residues long. The junction had 7 bases not matched to a gene; V was cut back by 2 bases and J by 2 bases. This CDR3 reads CSARMSGDATDTQYF. Here the CDR3 DNA reads TGCAGTGCTAGAATGAGCGGGGATGCCACAGATACGCAGTATTTT.

The chain joins TRBV12-3 or TRBV12-4 to TRBJ2-7; perhaps TRBD1 as D (7 bases). The CDR3 is made up of 12 amino acids. Trimming pared 6 bases from V and 6 bases from J, leaving 12 bases between. CDR3 sequence: CASSHRGGEQYF. In DNA form, the CDR3 reads TGTGCCAGCAGCCACAGGGGAGGCGAGCAGTACTTC.